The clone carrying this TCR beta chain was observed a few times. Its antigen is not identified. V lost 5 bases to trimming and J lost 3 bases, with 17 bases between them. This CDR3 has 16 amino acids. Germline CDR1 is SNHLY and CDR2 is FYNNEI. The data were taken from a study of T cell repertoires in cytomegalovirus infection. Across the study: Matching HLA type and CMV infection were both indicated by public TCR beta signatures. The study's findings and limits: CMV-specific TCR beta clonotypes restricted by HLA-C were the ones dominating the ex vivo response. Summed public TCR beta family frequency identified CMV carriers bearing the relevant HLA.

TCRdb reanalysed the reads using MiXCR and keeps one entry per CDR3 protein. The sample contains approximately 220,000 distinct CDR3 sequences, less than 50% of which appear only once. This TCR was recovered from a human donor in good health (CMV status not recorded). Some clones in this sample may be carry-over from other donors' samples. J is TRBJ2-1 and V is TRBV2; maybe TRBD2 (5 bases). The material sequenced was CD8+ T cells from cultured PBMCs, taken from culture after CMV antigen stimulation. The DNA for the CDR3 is TGTGCCAGCAGTCAGGACTCCACTAACCGCTACAATGAGCAGTTCTTC. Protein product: CASSQDSTNRYNEQFF.